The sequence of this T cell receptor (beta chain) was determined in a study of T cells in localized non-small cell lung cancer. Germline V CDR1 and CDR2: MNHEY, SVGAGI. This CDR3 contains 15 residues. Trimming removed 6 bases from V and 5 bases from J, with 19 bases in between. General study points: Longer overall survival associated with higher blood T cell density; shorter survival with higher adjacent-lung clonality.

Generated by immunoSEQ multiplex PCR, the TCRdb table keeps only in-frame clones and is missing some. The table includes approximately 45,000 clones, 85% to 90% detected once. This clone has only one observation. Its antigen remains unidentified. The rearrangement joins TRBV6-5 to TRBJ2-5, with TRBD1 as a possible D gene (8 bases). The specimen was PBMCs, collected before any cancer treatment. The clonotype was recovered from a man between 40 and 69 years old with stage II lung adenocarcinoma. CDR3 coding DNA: TGTGCCAGCAGCCTACAGGGGGGGGCGTATGAGACCCAGTACTTC. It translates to CASSLQGGAYETQYF.